This T cell receptor beta chain appears in the sequencing data of a study of OX40 agonist ivuxolimab in advanced cancers. At baseline, cycle 4 day 1, and cycle 7 day 1, blood was sampled. Trimming cost V 0 bases and J 5 bases, with 16 bases left between them. Germline CDR1 SGHAT, CDR2 FQNNGV. The CDR3 covers 16 residues. Sequencing was performed with immunoSEQ multiplex PCR; in TCRdb, only in-frame clones are kept and a portion is missing. The repertoire holds tens of thousands of clones, roughly 80% seen once, with approximately 2.6% in the top ten. Study outcomes and limitations: CD8+ T cells were the subset that, on average, had more expanded clones than CD4+.

A word on this clone: Its antigen is undetermined.

This clonotype originated in an adult with an advanced solid tumor such as melanoma, head and neck, liver or kidney cancer. The input for sequencing was CD4+ or CD8+ T cells sorted from blood, taken in a trial of the OX40 agonist ivuxolimab. The gene calls are TRBV11-2 and TRBJ1-1; D gene ambiguous. CDR3 in amino acids: CASSLEFGRRRTEAFF. The CDR3 bases are TGTGCCAGCAGCTTAGAATTTGGCCGGCGACGGACTGAAGCTTTCTTT.